Listed here are 30 T cell receptor beta chains from one sample, sequenced in a study of cytomegalovirus exposure and HLA in healthy donors (dated by TCRdb to the late 2010s). Receptors were amplified or captured by the immunoSEQ multiplex PCR assay. For the multiplex PCR, a mixture combining 60 forward primers for TCR Vbeta segments and 13 reverse primers for TCR Jbeta segments was used. TCRdb stores this immuneACCESS table with in-frame sequences only. Part of the clones is absent; in the studies checked, under half of the shortfall reflects unresolved V genes, and no reason is known for the rest. A total of about 200,000 clones appear in this sample, about 76% of them only once. The ten largest clones represent 0.35% to 0.5% of the sample. Sequences were obtained from PBMCs. The receptors come from a male donor in good health and CMV-seropositive.

The rearrangement uses TRBV25-1 and TRBJ2-2; 7 bases agree with TRBD2. Germline-derived CDR1 and CDR2 are MGHDK and SYGVNS. The CDR3 is 17 residues long. J gave up 1 base and V 4 bases, and 9 bases lay outside the gene matches. CDR3 protein: CASSGFFPGGNTGELFF. The CDR3 coding sequence is TGTGCCAGCAGTGGTTTTTTTCCGGGGGGGAACACCGGGGAGCTGTTTTTT. Filled out from reference TRBV25-1 and TRBJ2-2, the complete variable domain reads EADIYQTPRYLVIGTGKKITLECSQTMGHDKMYWYQQDPGMELHLIHYSYGVNSTEKGDLSSESTVSRIRTEHFPLTLESARPSHTSQYLCASSGFFPGGNTGELFFGEGSRLTVL.

This chain uses TRBV28 with TRBJ1-3, with D perhaps matching TRBD1 (5 bases). Trimming cost V 2 bases and J 4 bases, with 9 bases left between them. In germline, CDR1 is MDHEN, CDR2 SYDVKM. This CDR3 contains 14 residues. CDR3 amino acids: CASSLRTTGNTIYF. The CDR3 DNA reads as TGTGCCAGCAGTTTACGGACAACCGGAAACACCATATATTTT.

The chain combines TRBV5-1 with TRBJ1-1, with 7 bases identical to TRBD1. The V gene end was trimmed by 4 bases and the J gene end by 3 bases; junction bases not matched to a gene: 3. The CDR3 consists of 13 residues. Germline-derived CDR1 and CDR2 are SGHRS and YFSETQ. The DNA for the CDR3 is TGCGCCAGCAGCCCTACAGGGGACACTGAAGCTTTCTTT. It specifies CASSPTGDTEAFF. The full variable domain, completed using reference TRBV5-1 and TRBJ1-1, is KAGVTQTPRYLIKTRGQQVTLSCSPISGHRSVSWYQQTPGQGLQFLFEYFSETQRNKGNFPGRFSGRQFSNSRSEMNVSTLELGDSALYLCASSPTGDTEAFFGQGTRLTVV.

J is TRBJ2-5 and V is TRBV6-5; D may be TRBD1 (6 bases). V was cut by 5 bases and J by 4 bases, with 14 bases left in between. The CDR3 is 14 residues long. Germline V gene sequence: CDR1 MNHEY, CDR2 SVGAGI. As DNA, the CDR3 is TGTGCCAGCAGTGGCCAGGGGCTGGGAGAGACCCAGTACTTC. This gives the protein CASSGQGLGETQYF.

The chain couples TRBV19 to TRBJ2-5, with TRBD1 matching over 8 bases. CDR1 is LNHDA, CDR2 SQIVND, per germline (reference sequence). The CDR3 totals 14 residues. V dropped 2 bases and J dropped 3; count of bases not matched to a gene: 2. This CDR3 reads CASSIQQGEETQYF. The CDR3, as DNA: TGTGCCAGTAGTATACAACAGGGGGAAGAGACCCAGTACTTC.

The rearrangement joins TRBV6-5 to TRBJ2-3; D is uncertain. The CDR3 sequence is 16 residues long. V was pared by 0 bases and J by 3 bases, with 13 bases between. Germline CDR1 reads MNHEY; CDR2 reads SVGAGI. This CDR3 is CASSYSKRLRTDTQYF. The CDR3 DNA follows: TGTGCCAGCAGTTACTCGAAGAGGCTAAGGACAGATACGCAGTATTTT.

This clone was seen once. The rearrangement joins TRBV18 to TRBJ1-6; D possibly corresponds to TRBD1 (5 bases). The germline V gene encodes CDR1 KGHSH and CDR2 LQKENI. The CDR3 covers 15 residues. The V end was cut by 3 bases, the J end by 6 bases, with 12 bases between. The CDR3 region is CASSPTAGSNSPLHF. The CDR3 DNA follows: TGTGCCAGCTCACCTACGGCAGGGTCTAATTCACCCCTCCACTTT.

The rearrangement links TRBV28 to TRBJ2-3; 12 bases fit TRBD2. V lost 10 bases to trimming and J lost 3 bases; unmatched junction nucleotides: 8. CDR1 and CDR2 from the germline V gene are MDHEN and SYDVKM. The CDR3 sequence is 15 residues long. CDR3 DNA: TGTGCCATCATGTACACTAGCGGGAGGACAGATACGCAGTATTTT. Protein product: CAIMYTSGRTDTQYF.

As regards this clone: One junction end disagrees with the germline gene, perhaps due to a read error. The chain carries TRBV20-1 and TRBJ1-1; maybe TRBD1 (5 bases). Looked up from germline, CDR1 is DFQATT and CDR2 is SNEGSKA (reference sequence). This CDR3 is built from 8 residues. The CDR3 DNA follows: TGCAGTGCGACCAGGGCCCTCTTT. Translating gives CSATRALF.

The chain links TRBV2 to TRBJ2-2, with D unclear. The germline CDR1 and CDR2 sequences are SNHLY and FYNNEI. V lost 5 bases, J lost 6 bases, and 13 bases lay in between. There are 14 residues in the CDR3. CDR3 region: CASSPSRLSGELFF. DNA for the CDR3: TGTGCCAGCAGTCCGTCTAGGTTATCCGGGGAGCTGTTTTTT.

The J gene is TRBJ1-4, the V gene TRBV6-5, with D perhaps matching TRBD1 (5 bases). CDR1 is MNHEY and CDR2 is SVGAGI in the germline V gene. The CDR3 is 12 amino acids. The CDR3 protein is CATARAGEKLFF. CDR3 DNA: TGTGCGACCGCCAGGGCCGGCGAAAAACTGTTTTTT.

This chain links TRBV19 with TRBJ2-7; 9 bases are a match to TRBD1. The CDR3 loop spans 15 amino acids. V shed 3 bases, J shed 4 bases, and the junction held 7 bases outside the gene matches. Germline V gives CDR1 LNHDA, CDR2 SQIVND (reference sequence). The CDR3 region has the DNA TGTGCCAGTAGTATGGAGGGGACAGGGAATTACGAGCAGTACTTC. This translates into CASSMEGTGNYEQYF.

This sequence joins TRBV7-9 and TRBJ2-5; D is uncertain. Looked up from germline, CDR1 is SEHNR and CDR2 is FQNEAQ (reference sequence). The CDR3 spans 13 residues. V was pared by 3 bases and J by 4 bases, with 9 bases between. CDR3 sequence (DNA): TGTGCCAGCAGCTTGATCGGTGGAGAGACCCAGTACTTC. It yields the protein CASSLIGGETQYF.

V usage is TRBV11-1 and J usage is TRBJ2-1, with D uncertain. Trimming pared 1 base from V and 4 bases from J, leaving 5 bases between. Germline CDR1 and CDR2: SGHAT and FQDESV (reference sequence). CDR3 size: 13 residues. The CDR3 DNA reads TGTGCCAGCAGCTTAGGGGCGTACAATGAGCAGTTCTTC. Residues: CASSLGAYNEQFF. Together with reference TRBV11-1 and TRBJ2-1, the CDR3 gives the full variable domain: EAEVAQSPRYKITEKSQAVAFWCDPISGHATLYWYRQILGQGPELLVQFQDESVVDDSQLPKDRFSAERLKGVDSTLKIQPAELGDSAMYLCASSLGAYNEQFFGPGTRLTVL.

This clone has just one count. The chain is built from TRBV18 and TRBJ1-1; possibly TRBD1 for D (6 bases). Trimming cost V 5 bases and J 3 bases, with 16 bases left between them. The CDR3 runs to 15 residues. Germline assignment: CDR1 KGHSH and CDR2 LQKENI. CDR3 protein: CASSAGGAGDTEAFF. CDR3 in DNA: TGTGCCAGCTCAGCCGGGGGGGCTGGGGACACTGAAGCTTTCTTT.

Details on this clone: An end of the junction differs from the germline gene, which may be a read error. The chain's CDR3 is CTISEGSEAFF. Here the CDR3 DNA reads TGTACCATCAGTGAGGGCTCTGAAGCTTTCTTT. The rearrangement links TRBV10-3 to TRBJ1-1; D remains ambiguous. Germline-derived CDR1 and CDR2 are ENHRY and SYGVKD. The CDR3 is made up of 11 amino acids.

CDR3 bases: TGTGCCAGTAGTATATCGGAATCGGACACTTCTAACTATGGCTACACCTTC. Translated: CASSISESDTSNYGYTF. The chain has TRBV19 and TRBJ1-2; a weak D match, TRBD1 (5 bases). With 2 bases removed from V and 0 bases from J, the gap between germline ends came to 16 bases. Germline assignment: CDR1 LNHDA and CDR2 SQIVND (reference sequence). This CDR3 is 17 amino acids long.

The CDR3 loop reads CASSPGGQGGEKLFF. DNA for the CDR3: TGTGCCAGCAGCCCAGGGGGGCAGGGAGGAGAAAAACTGTTTTTT. The chain is built from TRBV5-4 and TRBJ1-4; TRBD1 matches 7 bases. CDR3 length: 15 residues. V shed 4 bases and J 8 bases; nucleotides not matched to a gene: 11. Per germline, CDR1 SGHNT and CDR2 YYREEE (reference sequence). Full variable domain (missing parts from reference TRBV5-4 and TRBJ1-4): ETGVTQSPTHLIKTRGQQVTLRCSSQSGHNTVSWYQQALGQGPQFIFQYYREEENGRGNFPPRFSGLQFPNYSSELNVNALELDDSALYLCASSPGGQGGEKLFFGSGTQLSVL.

The CDR3 DNA reads as TGTGCCAGCAGTGAAGTCTTTGGACTAGCGGGCTTCTTC. As protein: CASSEVFGLAGFF. The gene calls are TRBV6-1 and TRBJ2-1, with 11 bases matching TRBD2. Germline V CDR1 and CDR2: MNHNS, SASEGT. With 1 base clipped from V and 16 bases from J, the junction kept 6 bases outside the gene matches. The CDR3 runs to 13 residues.

This clone was seen a few times. V gene TRBV7-9 combines with J gene TRBJ1-3; the D is unclear. This CDR3 spans 16 amino acids. V dropped 2 bases and J dropped 0 bases, with 11 bases sitting between them. Germline V CDR1 and CDR2: SEHNR, FQNEAQ (reference sequence). The CDR3 DNA reads as TGTGCCAGCAGCTTATTTGCAGATACCTCTGGAAACACCATATATTTT. This gives the protein CASSLFADTSGNTIYF. Supplemented by reference TRBV7-9 and TRBJ1-3, the full variable domain reads DTGVSQNPRHKITKRGQNVTFRCDPISEHNRLYWYRQTLGQGPEFLTYFQNEAQLEKSRLLSDRFSAERPKGSFSTLEIQRTEQGDSAMYLCASSLFADTSGNTIYFGEGSWLTVV.

The CDR3 region has the DNA TGTGCCAGCAGTGATTCAGGGGGCCCGTTTGAGCAGTACTTC. It codes for CASSDSGGPFEQYF. The chain has TRBV2 and TRBJ2-5; 8 nucleotides line up with TRBD1. CDR1 SNHLY and CDR2 FYNNEI come from the germline V gene. With 3 bases clipped from V and 11 bases from J, the junction kept 11 bases outside the gene matches. This CDR3 contains 14 residues.

This sequence joins TRBV6-1 and TRBJ2-7, with 9 bases identical to TRBD1. The trim removed 4 bases at V and 4 bases at J, leaving 8 bases unmatched. CDR1 and CDR2 from the germline V gene are MNHNS and SASEGT. The length of the CDR3 is 15 residues. The CDR3 loop is CASSVETGGVYEQYF. The CDR3, as DNA: TGTGCCAGCAGTGTAGAGACAGGGGGTGTGTACGAGCAGTACTTC.

The chain couples TRBV7-9 to TRBJ2-1; 7 bases agree with TRBD2. V dropped 7 bases and J dropped 1; count of bases not matched to a gene: 4. The CDR3 contains 14 residues. Germline loops: CDR1 SEHNR, CDR2 FQNEAQ (reference sequence). CDR3 DNA sequence: TGTGCCAGCACCCTGGGGGGGTCCTACAATGAGCAGTTCTTC. Its protein product is CASTLGGSYNEQFF.

The genes are TRBV6-5 and TRBJ2-7, with D perhaps TRBD2 (6 bases). The CDR3 runs to 16 residues. Germline CDR1 and CDR2: MNHEY and SVGAGI. V gave up 6 bases and J gave up 2 bases, with 20 bases separating them. In DNA, the CDR3 is TGTGCCAGCAGCTACAGCACCGGGGGACGTCCCTACGAGCAGTACTTC. Protein product: CASSYSTGGRPYEQYF.

V and J are TRBV18 and TRBJ2-1; no definite D call. V was cut by 0 bases and J by 2 bases, with 11 bases left in between. There are 16 residues in the CDR3. Germline lookup yields CDR1 KGHSH and CDR2 LQKENI. The CDR3 sequence is CASSPPANGPYNEQFF. Here the CDR3 DNA reads TGTGCCAGCTCACCACCGGCCAATGGGCCCTACAATGAGCAGTTCTTC.

The rearrangement joins TRBV2 to TRBJ2-7, with 12 nucleotides matching TRBD2. CDR3 length: 18 amino acids. Germline V CDR1 and CDR2: SNHLY, FYNNEI. Losses at the gene ends were 2 bases for V and 0 bases for J; bases not matched to a gene: 8. CDR3 amino acids: CASSELASGRVSSYEQYF. The CDR3 DNA reads TGTGCCAGCAGTGAACTGGCTAGCGGGAGGGTGAGCTCCTACGAGCAGTACTTC. Looking up the rest from reference TRBV2 and TRBJ2-7 gives the full variable domain: EPEVTQTPSHQVTQMGQEVILRCVPISNHLYFYWYRQILGQKVEFLVSFYNNEISEKSEIFDDQFSVERPDGSNFTLKIRSTKLEDSAMYFCASSELASGRVSSYEQYFGPGTRLTVT.

This clone was observed a handful of times. The rearrangement links TRBV5-4 to TRBJ2-3; D remains unclear. The V end lost 2 bases, the J end lost 0 bases, and 7 bases lay between the germline ends. The CDR3 is 14 amino acids. Germline-derived CDR1 and CDR2 are SGHNT and YYREEE (reference sequence). CDR3 residues: CASSLWRSTDTQYF. The CDR3 DNA is TGTGCCAGCAGCTTATGGCGGAGCACAGATACGCAGTATTTT. Together with reference TRBV5-4 and TRBJ2-3, the CDR3 gives the full variable domain: ETGVTQSPTHLIKTRGQQVTLRCSSQSGHNTVSWYQQALGQGPQFIFQYYREEENGRGNFPPRFSGLQFPNYSSELNVNALELDDSALYLCASSLWRSTDTQYFGPGTRLTVL.

This chain connects TRBV27 to TRBJ2-5; tentatively, D is TRBD2 (7 bases). The germline V gene encodes CDR1 MNHEY and CDR2 SMNVEV (reference sequence). The CDR3 contains 14 residues. V was pared by 8 bases and J by 5 bases, with 18 bases between. CDR3 nucleotides: TGTGCCAGCGGGGGGGAGGGGGTGGGTGAGACCCAGTACTTC. Translation gives CASGGEGVGETQYF.

The CDR3 spells CASSFGGASNTGELFF. For the CDR3, the DNA is TGTGCCAGCAGCTTTGGAGGGGCCAGCAACACCGGGGAGCTGTTTTTT. The chain recombines TRBV7-3 with TRBJ2-2; possible D gene TRBD2, 6 bases. The germline V and J ends were trimmed by 3 bases and 2 bases, with 13 bases remaining between them. This CDR3 comprises 16 residues. Germline CDR1 reads SGHTA; CDR2 reads FQGTGA.

The table lists this clone with a few counts. V usage is TRBV7-9 and J usage is TRBJ2-5, with TRBD1 matching over 7 bases. Germline V gives CDR1 SEHNR, CDR2 FQNEAQ (reference sequence). CDR3 size: 15 residues. After removal of 1 base from V and 4 bases from J, the junction contained 6 bases not matched to a gene. Written as DNA, the CDR3 is TGTGCCAGCAGCTTAGTGACAGGGATGGCAGAGACCCAGTACTTC. Protein: CASSLVTGMAETQYF.